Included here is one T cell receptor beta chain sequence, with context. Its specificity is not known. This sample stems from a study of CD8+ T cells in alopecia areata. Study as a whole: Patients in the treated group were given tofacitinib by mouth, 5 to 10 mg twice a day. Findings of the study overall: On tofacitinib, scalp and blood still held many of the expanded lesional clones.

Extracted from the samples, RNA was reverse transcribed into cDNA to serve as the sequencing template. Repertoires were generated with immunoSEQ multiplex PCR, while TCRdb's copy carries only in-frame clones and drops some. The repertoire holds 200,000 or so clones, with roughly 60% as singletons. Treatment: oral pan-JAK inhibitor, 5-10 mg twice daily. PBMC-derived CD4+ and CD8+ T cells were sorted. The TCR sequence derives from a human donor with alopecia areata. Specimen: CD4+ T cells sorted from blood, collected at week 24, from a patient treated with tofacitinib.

CDR3 DNA: TGCGCCAGCAGCAGGGACAGGGGATCCTACAATGAGCAGTTCTTC. Amino acid sequence: CASSRDRGSYNEQFF. The chain links TRBV4-3 to TRBJ2-1, with 10 bases that match TRBD1. This CDR3 is 15 amino acids long. The J segment lost 1 base and the V segment lost 5 bases, leaving 2 bases of the junction unmatched. Germline assignment: CDR1 LGHNA and CDR2 YSLEER.